This entry is about one T cell receptor (beta chain). Its antigen is still unknown. The CDR3 runs to 14 residues. After removal of 5 bases from V and 2 bases from J, the junction contained 3 bases not matched to a gene. CDR1 and CDR2 (germline): MDHEN, SYDVKM. The sample belongs to a study of radiotherapy plus CTLA-4 blockade in lung cancer. Study-wide results and limits: Alongside interferon-beta, early blood T cell clone dynamics were reportedly the best predictor of response.

Produced via immunoSEQ multiplex PCR; TCRdb's table is partial and in-frame only. Of 30,000 to 35,000 clones listed, approximately 70% were seen once; the top ten hold 4%. The receptor was isolated from a human donor with non-small cell lung cancer who had stable disease on radiotherapy plus ipilimumab. Source: peripheral blood, taken from a patient treated with radiotherapy plus ipilimumab. This sequence joins TRBV28 and TRBJ1-2; 9 bases align to TRBD1. The CDR3 DNA follows: TGTGCCAGCAGTACAGGGGGCGCGAACTATGGCTACACCTTC. Translated, it gives CASSTGGANYGYTF.